This is a list of T cell receptor beta chains from one sample in a study of identical twins. TCRdb re-derived calls from the 5' RACE reads in MiXCR, one entry per CDR3 protein. Of some 660,000 distinct CDR3 sequences listed, 8% to 9% were seen once; the top ten hold approximately 0.94%. These data were also reused for a study on yellow fever vaccine responses in identical twins.

Source material: PBMCs. The receptors were gathered from a young woman in good health. Both conserved end residues are part of each CDR3.

v_call: TRBV10-1; cdr3_aa: CASSESGVYEQYF
v_call: TRBV12-5; cdr3_aa: CASGLVGGGSTGELFF
v_call: TRBV3-1; cdr3_aa: CASSPVKGVLTDTQYF
v_call: TRBV20-1; cdr3_aa: CSARGRRTSGSSYNEQFF
v_call: TRBV5-1; cdr3_aa: CASSSGLAATDTQYF
v_call: TRBV20-1; cdr3_aa: CSASSRREGKDYGYTF
v_call: TRBV29-1; cdr3_aa: CSVRSGPEVAF
v_call: TRBV6-1; cdr3_aa: CASSATISGNTIYF
v_call: TRBV6-1; cdr3_aa: CASTSQWGNQPQHF
v_call: TRBV28; cdr3_aa: CASSTGGYTEAFF
v_call: TRBV10-3; cdr3_aa: CAISAGQIVQETQYF
v_call: TRBV5-5; cdr3_aa: CASSLRLAGGQETQYF
v_call: TRBV6-2/TRBV6-3; cdr3_aa: CASRPSPDGGYEQFF
v_call: TRBV27; cdr3_aa: CASSWDPGQLGYTF
v_call: TRBV3-1; cdr3_aa: CASSHRTSGTGGETQYF
v_call: TRBV5-1; cdr3_aa: CASSLTPQETQYF
v_call: TRBV20-1; cdr3_aa: CSARGALAGGGSYNEQFF
v_call: TRBV6-2/TRBV6-3; cdr3_aa: CASSRLAGEGETQYF
v_call: TRBV10-3; cdr3_aa: CAISEATTGNYEQYF
v_call: TRBV5-1; cdr3_aa: CASSLAGTQGYEQYF
v_call: TRBV4-1; cdr3_aa: CASSQGYGINEKLFF
v_call: TRBV9; cdr3_aa: CASSVERGGVTGELFF
v_call: TRBV10-3; cdr3_aa: CAIDSGGISYEQYF
v_call: TRBV6-1; cdr3_aa: CASSVRGLGQGNNEQFF
v_call: TRBV9; cdr3_aa: CASSVSGTGGSEAFF
v_call: TRBV5-6; cdr3_aa: CASSFRQGKRFTGELFF
v_call: TRBV18; cdr3_aa: CASSPGRVGELFF
v_call: TRBV3-1; cdr3_aa: CASSQDLLTSGDETQYF
v_call: TRBV7-3; cdr3_aa: CASSLKGGHEQYF
v_call: TRBV7-2; cdr3_aa: CASSVTGLGSYEQYF
v_call: TRBV10-3; cdr3_aa: CAISGTGENDGYTF
v_call: TRBV3-1; cdr3_aa: CASSQDTGLAGEGYEQYF